This entry lists 13 T cell receptor beta chains sequenced from one sample in a study of T-cell memory formation after mild COVID-19. MiXCR was run by TCRdb on the 5' RACE reads, yielding one entry per CDR3 protein. The sample has 400,000 to 500,000 distinct CDR3 sequences, around 20% seen once. Source material: PBMCs or a T cell subset sorted from them (not recorded which). All receptors derive from an adult woman who had mild COVID-19 (a few samples of this study predate the infection). Cell type and time point are not known.

This sequence joins TRBV20-1 and TRBJ2-2, with D possibly being TRBD2 (6 bases). From germline, CDR1 is DFQATT and CDR2 SNEGSKA (reference sequence). CDR3 length: 14 residues. Trimming took 4 bases from V and 5 from J, leaving 14 bases between them. CDR3: CSAMGGTQTGELFF. CDR3 in DNA: TGCAGTGCTATGGGCGGGACCCAAACCGGGGAGCTGTTTTTT.

V and J are TRBV13 and TRBJ1-1; D may be TRBD1 (6 bases). Germline assignment: CDR1 PRHDT and CDR2 FYEKMQ (reference sequence). There are 17 residues in the CDR3. V was cut by 0 bases and J by 1 base, with 15 bases left in between. The CDR3 region is CASSLGGRGHRNTEAFF. The CDR3 DNA reads TGTGCCAGCAGCTTAGGGGGGAGGGGACACAGGAACACTGAAGCTTTCTTT.

The table lists this clonotype with a few counts. V and J are TRBV20-1 and TRBJ1-6; a weak D match, TRBD1 (5 bases). The V end was cut by 0 bases, the J end by 14 bases, with 17 bases between. Germline V CDR1 and CDR2: DFQATT, SNEGSKA (reference sequence). The CDR3 consists of 14 residues. The chain's CDR3 is CSARDTQHRGALHF. CDR3 nucleotides: TGCAGTGCTAGAGATACCCAACACCGGGGCGCCCTCCACTTT.

The V gene is TRBV3-1, the J gene TRBJ2-6; D possibly uses TRBD1 or TRBD2 (5 bases each). CDR1 is LGHDT, CDR2 YNNKEL, per germline (reference sequence). The CDR3 spans 18 residues. V lost 1 base and J lost 2, with 15 bases in between. The CDR3 region has the DNA TGTGCCAGCAGCCAAGCCCCAGGGACGGTAACTGGGGCCAACGTCCTGACTTTC. Amino acid sequence: CASSQAPGTVTGANVLTF.

The rearrangement joins TRBV9 to TRBJ2-2; TRBD1 is a possible D gene (6 bases). Germline assignment: CDR1 SGDLS and CDR2 YYNGEE. There are 15 residues in the CDR3. Trimming left V 6 bases short and J 3 bases short, with 15 bases between. CDR3 DNA: TGTGCCAGCAACTTTCAGGGGACCTACACCGGGGAGCTGTTTTTT. Its protein is CASNFQGTYTGELFF.

In this sample, this clonotype turned up many times. V usage is TRBV5-1 and J usage is TRBJ2-5; D ambiguous. V dropped 2 bases and J dropped 5 bases, with 7 bases sitting between them. The germline gives CDR1 SGHRS, CDR2 YFSETQ. The length of the CDR3 is 12 residues. CDR3 region: CASSFVGETQYF. The CDR3 DNA follows: TGCGCCAGCAGCTTCGTGGGTGAGACCCAGTACTTC.

The chain links TRBV14 to TRBJ2-3; perhaps TRBD2 as D (6 bases). V dropped 1 base and J dropped 2 bases, with 10 bases sitting between them. The CDR3 length is 15 residues. Germline assignment: CDR1 SGHDN and CDR2 FVKESK. The CDR3 loop reads CASSQARGVTDTQYF. CDR3 DNA: TGTGCCAGCAGCCAAGCACGCGGGGTCACAGATACGCAGTATTTT.

This clonotype showed up just a few times. The chain employs TRBV3-1 and TRBJ2-6; D remains unclear. Germline CDR1 and CDR2: LGHDT and YNNKEL (reference sequence). The CDR3 contains 14 residues. V lost 3 bases and J lost 2, with 5 bases in between. DNA for the CDR3: TGTGCCAGCAGCCAGGGCCCTGGGGCCAACGTCCTGACTTTC. Amino acid sequence: CASSQGPGANVLTF. The full variable domain, with the rest looked up from reference TRBV3-1 and TRBJ2-6, is DTAVSQTPKYLVTQMGNDKSIKCEQNLGHDTMYWYKQDSKKFLKIMFSYNNKELIINETVPNRFSPKSPDKAHLNLHINSLELGDSAVYFCASSQGPGANVLTFGAGSRLTVL.

J is TRBJ1-2 and V is TRBV29-1; D remains unclear. Germline values: CDR1 SQVTM, CDR2 ANQGSEA. The CDR3 runs to 13 residues. V dropped 7 bases and J dropped 5 bases, with 17 bases sitting between them. The CDR3 bases are TGCAGCGCGCTCAGTGGTGATGGGTATGGCTACACCTTC. Its protein product is CSALSGDGYGYTF.

In this sample, this clonotype turned up many times. The chain links TRBV6-1 to TRBJ2-1; a weak D match, TRBD1 (6 bases). Trimming pared 0 bases from V and 3 bases from J, leaving 9 bases between. CDR3 size: 15 residues. Germline V gene sequence: CDR1 MNHNS, CDR2 SASEGT. The CDR3 DNA reads as TGTGCCAGCAGTGAAGCAGGGGGAAACTACAATGAGCAGTTCTTC. Translated, it gives CASSEAGGNYNEQFF.

This chain connects TRBV12-3 or TRBV12-4 to TRBJ2-7; D is uncertain. CDR3 length: 13 residues. V was pared by 4 bases and J by 2 bases, with 9 bases between. CDR3 nucleotide sequence: TGTGCCAGCAGTTCGACTCACACCTACGAGCAGTACTTC. It codes for CASSSTHTYEQYF.

The sample holds a few counts of this clonotype. The V gene is TRBV5-1, the J gene TRBJ2-7, with TRBD1 identical over 8 bases. The CDR3 length is 14 residues. Unmatched junction bases numbered 4, after V lost 0 bases and J lost 5 bases. Germline V CDR1 and CDR2: SGHRS, YFSETQ. Here the CDR3 reads CASSLVQGADEQYF. The CDR3 DNA reads as TGCGCCAGCAGCTTGGTTCAGGGGGCGGACGAGCAGTACTTC.

J is TRBJ1-4 and V is TRBV27, with TRBD1 matching 9 bases. Germline V gene lookup returns CDR1 MNHEY and CDR2 SMNVEV (reference sequence). Losses at the gene ends were 5 bases for V and 5 bases for J; bases not matched to a gene: 6. The CDR3 sequence is 15 residues long. The CDR3 region has the DNA TGTGCCAGCAGTGCCAGACAGGGGGTAAATGAAAAACTGTTTTTT. This sequence encodes CASSARQGVNEKLFF.